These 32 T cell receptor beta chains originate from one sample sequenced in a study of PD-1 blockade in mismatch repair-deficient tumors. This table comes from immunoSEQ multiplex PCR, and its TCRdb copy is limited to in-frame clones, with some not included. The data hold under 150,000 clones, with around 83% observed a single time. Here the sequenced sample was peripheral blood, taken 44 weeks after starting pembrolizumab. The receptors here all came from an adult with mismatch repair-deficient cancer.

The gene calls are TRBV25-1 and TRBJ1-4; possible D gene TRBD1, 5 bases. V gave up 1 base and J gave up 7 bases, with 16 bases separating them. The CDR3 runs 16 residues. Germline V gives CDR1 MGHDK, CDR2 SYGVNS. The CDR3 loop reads CASSEWLLGTGEKLFF. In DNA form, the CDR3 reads TGTGCCAGCAGTGAATGGCTTTTGGGGACGGGTGAAAAACTGTTTTTT.

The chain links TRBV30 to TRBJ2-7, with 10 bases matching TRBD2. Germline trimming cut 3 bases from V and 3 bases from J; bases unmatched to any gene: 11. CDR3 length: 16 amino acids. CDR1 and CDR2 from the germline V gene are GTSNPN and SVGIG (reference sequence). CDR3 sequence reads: CAWRKFQTSGFYEQYF. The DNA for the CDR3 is TGTGCCTGGAGGAAGTTCCAGACTAGCGGGTTCTACGAGCAGTACTTC.

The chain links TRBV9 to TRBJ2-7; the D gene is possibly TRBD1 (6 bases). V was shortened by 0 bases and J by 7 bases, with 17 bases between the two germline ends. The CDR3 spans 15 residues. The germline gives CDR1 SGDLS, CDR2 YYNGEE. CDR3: CASSVEGHGIGEQYF. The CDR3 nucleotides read TGTGCCAGCAGCGTAGAGGGACATGGGATTGGGGAGCAGTACTTC. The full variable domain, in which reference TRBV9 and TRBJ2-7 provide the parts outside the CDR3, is DSGVTQTPKHLITATGQRVTLRCSPRSGDLSVYWYQQSLDQGLQFLIQYYNGEERAKGNILERFSAQQFPDLHSELNLSSLELGDSALYFCASSVEGHGIGEQYFGPGTRLTVT.

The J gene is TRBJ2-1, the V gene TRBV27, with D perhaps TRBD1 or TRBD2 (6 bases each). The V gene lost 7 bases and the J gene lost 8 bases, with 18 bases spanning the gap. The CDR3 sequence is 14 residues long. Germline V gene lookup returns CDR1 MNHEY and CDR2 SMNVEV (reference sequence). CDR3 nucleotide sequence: TGTGCCAGCACCTCCGGGGGCGAACGGGATGAGCAGTTCTTC. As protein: CASTSGGERDEQFF.

This CDR3 is CASSQGGAGGYEQYF. In nucleotides, the CDR3 is TGCGCCAGCAGCCAAGGCGGGGCGGGAGGCTACGAGCAGTACTTC. V is TRBV4-1 and J is TRBJ2-7, with 8 nucleotides matching TRBD2. The junction had 5 bases not matched to a gene; V was cut back by 1 base and J by 3 bases. Germline V lookup: CDR1 MGHRA, CDR2 YSYEKL. CDR3 size: 15 residues.

The CDR3 region is CAISGSGTIYEQYF. CDR3 nucleotide sequence: TGTGCCATCAGTGGCTCCGGGACCATCTACGAGCAGTACTTC. The chain is built from TRBV10-3 and TRBJ2-7; D is perhaps TRBD1 or TRBD2 (5 bases each). The germline V gene has CDR1 ENHRY and CDR2 SYGVKD. The CDR3 contains 14 residues. Trimming pared 4 bases from V and 3 bases from J, leaving 13 bases between.

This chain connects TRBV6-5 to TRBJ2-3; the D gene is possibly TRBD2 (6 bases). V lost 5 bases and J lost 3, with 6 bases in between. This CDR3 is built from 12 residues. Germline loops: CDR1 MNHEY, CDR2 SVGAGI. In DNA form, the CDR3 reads TGTGCCAGCAGTAGCGGGACAGATACGCAGTATTTT. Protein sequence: CASSSGTDTQYF.

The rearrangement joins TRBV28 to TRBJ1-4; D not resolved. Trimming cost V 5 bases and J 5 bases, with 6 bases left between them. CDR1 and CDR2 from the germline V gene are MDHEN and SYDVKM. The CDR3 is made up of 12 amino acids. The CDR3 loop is CASSVYNEKLFF. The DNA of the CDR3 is TGTGCCAGCAGTGTGTACAATGAAAAACTGTTTTTT.

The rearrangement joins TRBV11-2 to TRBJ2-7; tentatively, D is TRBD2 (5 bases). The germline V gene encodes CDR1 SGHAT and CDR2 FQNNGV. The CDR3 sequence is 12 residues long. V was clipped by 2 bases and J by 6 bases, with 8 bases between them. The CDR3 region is CASSLFGSEQYF. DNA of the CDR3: TGTGCCAGCAGCTTATTTGGGAGCGAGCAGTACTTC. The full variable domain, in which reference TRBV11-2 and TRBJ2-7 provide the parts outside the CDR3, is EAGVAQSPRYKIIEKRQSVAFWCNPISGHATLYWYQQILGQGPKLLIQFQNNGVVDDSQLPKDRFSAERLKGVDSTLKIQPAKLEDSAVYLCASSLFGSEQYFGPGTRLTVT.

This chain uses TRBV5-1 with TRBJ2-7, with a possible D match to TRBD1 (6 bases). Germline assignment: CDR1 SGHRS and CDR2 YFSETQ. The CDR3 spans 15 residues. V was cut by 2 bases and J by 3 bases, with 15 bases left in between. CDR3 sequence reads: CASSFGGQGNYEQYF. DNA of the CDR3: TGCGCCAGCAGCTTTGGGGGCCAGGGGAACTACGAGCAGTACTTC.

The CDR3 DNA reads as TGTGCCAGCAGCTGGAGACAGGGGGCGCTGGCCAAAAACATTCAGTACTTC. It yields the protein CASSWRQGALAKNIQYF. V is TRBV11-2 and J is TRBJ2-4; 10 positions agree with TRBD1. The length of the CDR3 is 17 residues. CDR1 is SGHAT and CDR2 is FQNNGV in the germline V gene. The V gene end was trimmed by 4 bases and the J gene end by 1 base; junction bases not matched to a gene: 7.

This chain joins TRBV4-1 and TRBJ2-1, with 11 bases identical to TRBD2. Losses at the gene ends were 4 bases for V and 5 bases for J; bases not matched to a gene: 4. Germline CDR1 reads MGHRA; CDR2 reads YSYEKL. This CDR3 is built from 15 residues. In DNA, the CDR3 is TGCGCCAGCAGCCCACTAGCGGGAGACCACAATGAGCAGTTCTTC. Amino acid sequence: CASSPLAGDHNEQFF.

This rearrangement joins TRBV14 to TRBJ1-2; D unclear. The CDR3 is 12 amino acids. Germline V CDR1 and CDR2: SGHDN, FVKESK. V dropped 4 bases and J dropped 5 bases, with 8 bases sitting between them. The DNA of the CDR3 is TGTGCCAGCAGCCCTGAGAATTATGGCTACACCTTC. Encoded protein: CASSPENYGYTF.

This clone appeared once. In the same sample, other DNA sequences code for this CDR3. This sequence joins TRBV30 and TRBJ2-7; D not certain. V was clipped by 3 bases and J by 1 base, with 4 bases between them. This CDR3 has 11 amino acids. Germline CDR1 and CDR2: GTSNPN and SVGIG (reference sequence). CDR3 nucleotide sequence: TGTGCCTGGAGCGGGTCCTACGAGCAGTACTTC. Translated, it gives CAWSGSYEQYF. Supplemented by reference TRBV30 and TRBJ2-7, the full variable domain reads SQTIHQWPATLVQPVGSPLSLECTVEGTSNPNLYWYRQAAGRGLQLLFYSVGIGQISSEVPQNLSASRPQDRQFILSSKKLLLSDSGFYLCAWSGSYEQYFGPGTRLTVT.

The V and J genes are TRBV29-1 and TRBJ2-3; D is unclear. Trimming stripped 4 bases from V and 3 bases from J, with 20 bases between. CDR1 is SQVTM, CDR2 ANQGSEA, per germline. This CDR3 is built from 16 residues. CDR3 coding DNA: TGCAGCGTTGTTAAAAGACTCCACGTGGTAACAGATACGCAGTATTTT. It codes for CSVVKRLHVVTDTQYF.

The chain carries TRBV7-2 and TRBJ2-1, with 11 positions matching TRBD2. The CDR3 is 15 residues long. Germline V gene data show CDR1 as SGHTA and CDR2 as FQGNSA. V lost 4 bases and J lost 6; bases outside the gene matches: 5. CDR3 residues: CASSSYSGRGNEQFF. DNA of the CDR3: TGTGCCAGCAGCTCCTATAGCGGGAGGGGCAATGAGCAGTTCTTC. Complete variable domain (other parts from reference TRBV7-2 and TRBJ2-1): GAGVSQSPSNKVTEKGKDVELRCDPISGHTALYWYRQSLGQGLEFLIYFQGNSAPDKSGLPSDRFSAERTGGSVSTLTIQRTQQEDSAVYLCASSSYSGRGNEQFFGPGTRLTVL.

The CDR3 DNA reads TGTGCCAGCAGCCCAGGGGGACTAGCGGGACGCACAGATACGCAGTATTTT. This codes for CASSPGGLAGRTDTQYF. The rearrangement uses TRBV13 and TRBJ2-3; TRBD2 agrees at 13 bases. Germline assignment: CDR1 PRHDT and CDR2 FYEKMQ (reference sequence). CDR3 length: 17 residues. V lost 5 bases, J lost 1 base, and 6 bases stayed unmatched.

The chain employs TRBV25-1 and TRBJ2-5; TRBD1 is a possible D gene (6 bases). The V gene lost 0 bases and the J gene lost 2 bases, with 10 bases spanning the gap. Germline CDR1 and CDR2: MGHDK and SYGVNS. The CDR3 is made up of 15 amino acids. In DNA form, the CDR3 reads TGTGCCAGCAGTGAATATTGGACAGAGCAAGAGACCCAGTACTTC. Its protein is CASSEYWTEQETQYF.

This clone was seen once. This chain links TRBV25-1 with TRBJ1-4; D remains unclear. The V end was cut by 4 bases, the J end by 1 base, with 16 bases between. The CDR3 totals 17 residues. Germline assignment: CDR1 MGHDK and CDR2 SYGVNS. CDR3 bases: TGTGCCAGCAGTGGGGAGTATTCAGGCTTAACTAATGAAAAACTGTTTTTT. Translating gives CASSGEYSGLTNEKLFF.

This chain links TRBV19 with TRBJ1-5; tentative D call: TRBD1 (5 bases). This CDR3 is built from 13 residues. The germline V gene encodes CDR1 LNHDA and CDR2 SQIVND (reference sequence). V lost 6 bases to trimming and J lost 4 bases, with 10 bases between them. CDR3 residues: CASSNGGNQPQHF. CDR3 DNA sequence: TGTGCCAGTAGCAATGGGGGTAATCAGCCCCAGCATTTT.

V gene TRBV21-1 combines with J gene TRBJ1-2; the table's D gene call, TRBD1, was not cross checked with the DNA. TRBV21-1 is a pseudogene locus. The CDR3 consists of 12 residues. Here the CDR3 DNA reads TGTGCCAGCGGAATGACAGGGATGGGCTACACCTTC. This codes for CASGMTGMGYTF.

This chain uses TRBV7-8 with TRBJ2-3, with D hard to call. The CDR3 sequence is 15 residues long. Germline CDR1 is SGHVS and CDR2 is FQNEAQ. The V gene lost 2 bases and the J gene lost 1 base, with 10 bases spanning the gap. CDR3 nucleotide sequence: TGTGCCAGCAGCTTAAGGGCCTCCGGCACAGATACGCAGTATTTT. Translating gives CASSLRASGTDTQYF.

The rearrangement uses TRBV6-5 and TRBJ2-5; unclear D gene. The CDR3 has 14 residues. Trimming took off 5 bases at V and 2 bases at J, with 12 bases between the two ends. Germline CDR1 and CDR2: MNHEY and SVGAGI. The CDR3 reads CASSEGPGQETQYF. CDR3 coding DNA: TGTGCCAGCAGTGAAGGTCCAGGACAAGAGACCCAGTACTTC.

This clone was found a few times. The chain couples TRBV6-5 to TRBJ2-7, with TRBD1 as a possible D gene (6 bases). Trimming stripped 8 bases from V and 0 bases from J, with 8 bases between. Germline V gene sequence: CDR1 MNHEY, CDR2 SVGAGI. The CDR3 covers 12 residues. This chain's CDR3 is CASGQISYEQYF. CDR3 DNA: TGTGCCAGCGGACAGATCTCCTACGAGCAGTACTTC.

The CDR3, as DNA: TGTGCCAGCAGCCTAATCCAGGGGCGAGGTACTGAAGCTTTCTTT. It specifies CASSLIQGRGTEAFF. The chain uses TRBV9 and TRBJ1-1; weak D call: TRBD1 (6 bases). This CDR3 is built from 15 residues. V lost 4 bases, J lost 5 bases, and 18 bases lay in between. Per germline, CDR1 SGDLS and CDR2 YYNGEE.

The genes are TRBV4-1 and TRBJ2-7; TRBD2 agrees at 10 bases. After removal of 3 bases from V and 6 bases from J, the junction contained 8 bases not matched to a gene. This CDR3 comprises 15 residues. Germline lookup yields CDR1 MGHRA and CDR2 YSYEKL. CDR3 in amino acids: CASSHPSGSVSEQYF. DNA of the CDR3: TGCGCCAGCAGCCACCCTAGCGGGAGCGTGTCCGAGCAGTACTTC.

CDR3 amino acids: CASSMSGNPQNIQYF. In nucleotides, the CDR3 is TGCGCCAGCAGCATGAGCGGGAATCCCCAAAACATTCAGTACTTC. The chain links TRBV5-1 to TRBJ2-4, with TRBD2 matching over 7 bases. Losses at the gene ends were 4 bases for V and 5 bases for J; bases not matched to a gene: 9. Germline values: CDR1 SGHRS, CDR2 YFSETQ. The CDR3 is made up of 15 amino acids.

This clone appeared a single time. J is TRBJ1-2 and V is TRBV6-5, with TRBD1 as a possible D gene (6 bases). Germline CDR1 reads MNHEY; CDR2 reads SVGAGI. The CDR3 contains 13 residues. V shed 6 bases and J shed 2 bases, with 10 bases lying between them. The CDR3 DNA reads TGTGCCAGCAGATTCACAGGGAACTATGGCTACACCTTC. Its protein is CASRFTGNYGYTF.

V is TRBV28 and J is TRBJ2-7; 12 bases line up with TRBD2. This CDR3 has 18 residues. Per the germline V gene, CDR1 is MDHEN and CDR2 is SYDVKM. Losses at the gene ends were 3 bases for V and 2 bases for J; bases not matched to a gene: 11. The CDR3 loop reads CASSFRLAGDAQTYEQYF. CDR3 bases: TGTGCCAGCAGTTTTAGACTAGCGGGAGACGCCCAAACCTACGAGCAGTACTTC.

The CDR3 bases are TGTGCCAGCAGTTTCGCGGGGACTAGCTTTACCGGGGAGCTGTTTTTT. It translates to CASSFAGTSFTGELFF. The rearrangement uses TRBV28 and TRBJ2-2, with 9 bases aligning to TRBD2. CDR1 is MDHEN and CDR2 is SYDVKM in the germline V gene. The CDR3 has 16 amino acids. Losses at the gene ends were 3 bases for V and 5 bases for J; bases not matched to a gene: 7.

The CDR3 nucleotides read TGCGCCAGCAGCCAAGATTGGACTAGCCCCTTTAATGAGCAGTTCTTC. Translating gives CASSQDWTSPFNEQFF. V and J are TRBV4-3 and TRBJ2-1; 8 nucleotides align to TRBD2. CDR3 length: 16 residues. Germline CDR1 and CDR2: LGHNA and YSLEER. Trimming at V came to 0 bases and at J to 7 bases, leaving 8 bases not matched to a gene.

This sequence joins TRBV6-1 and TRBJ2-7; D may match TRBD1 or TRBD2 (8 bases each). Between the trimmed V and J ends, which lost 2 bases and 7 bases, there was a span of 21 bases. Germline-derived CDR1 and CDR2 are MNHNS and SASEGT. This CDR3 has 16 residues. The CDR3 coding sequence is TGTGCCAGCAGTGAATTAGCGGGACAGGCGTCGGGGGAGCAGTACTTC. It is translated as CASSELAGQASGEQYF.